The clone carrying this TCR beta chain was recorded only once. The antigen remains unidentified. 60 Vbeta and 13 Jbeta primers were used in PCR. Some clones are missing from TCRdb's copy, which holds only in-frame ones; the method was immunoSEQ multiplex PCR. The sample gives about 150,000 clones, approximately 80% of which show up once; under 2% is in the top ten. Germline V gene sequence: CDR1 SGHNT, CDR2 YYREEE (reference sequence). CDR3 length: 14 amino acids. Trimming took 4 bases from V and 5 from J; bases not matched to a gene: 7. The sample belongs to a study of cytomegalovirus exposure and HLA in healthy donors. Study findings and constraints: Overall, roughly 160 TCR beta chains were annotated as cytomegalovirus-associated. CMV serostatus was the sole immune exposure data available. An assumption of roughly uniform sequencing depth across donors underlay the presence/absence analyses. Looking again later, the authors saw that most CMV-associated TCR beta chains seemed HLA-restricted.

V and J are TRBV5-4 and TRBJ1-2, with 8 bases lining up with TRBD1. The clonotype was recovered from a woman aged 40 to 55 in good health and CMV-seronegative. The sequencing input was PBMCs. CDR3 loop: CASSPGQVEYGYTF. The CDR3 DNA sequence: TGTGCCAGCAGCCCGGGACAGGTTGAATATGGCTACACCTTC.